A selection of T cell receptor beta chains follows, all from one sample in a study of T cells after somatic rescue of genetic block. Only in-frame clones appear in the TCRdb table, and some are missing; sequencing was by immunoSEQ multiplex PCR. The table has around 67,000 clones, just over 90% seen once. The sample taken for sequencing was peripheral blood mononuclear cells (PBMCs). The receptors here all came from a man in his thirties or forties. The CDR3 runs from the conserved cysteine through the conserved F or W. The D gene is left open where the match is weak. A clone size is listed for some rows: how often the clone was seen (once, few, many), or a class if it is expanded.

J gene,V gene,D gene,clone size,CDR3 protein,CDR3 DNA
TRBJ2-1,TRBV11-2,-,-,CASSPRRAGTSDEQFF,TGTGCCAGCAGCCCCCGCAGGGCGGGGACTTCGGATGAGCAGTTCTTC
TRBJ2-1,TRBV6-5,-,-,CASSLGGNEQFF,TGTGCCAGCAGCCTTGGCGGCAATGAGCAGTTCTTC
TRBJ2-7,TRBV28,-,-,CASSLGLASYEQYF,TGTGCCAGCAGTTTAGGCCTAGCGTCCTACGAGCAGTACTTC
TRBJ2-3,TRBV5-5,-,-,CASSLRSGRSPYTDTQYF,TGTGCCAGCAGCTTGCGGTCAGGGAGGAGCCCCTACACAGATACGCAGTATTTT
TRBJ2-7,TRBV30,-,once,CAWSAGPLEQYF,TGTGCCTGGTCCGCCGGCCCCTTGGAGCAGTACTTC
TRBJ1-5,TRBV11-2,-,-,CASSSSGQPQHF,TGTGCCAGCAGCTCCTCAGGGCAGCCCCAGCATTTT
TRBJ2-1,TRBV27,-,-,CASSLDSYNEQFF,TGTGCCAGCAGTTTAGATTCCTACAATGAGCAGTTCTTC
TRBJ2-3,TRBV5-1,TRBD2,-,CASSPGTSGRAVDTQYF,TGCGCCAGCAGCCCTGGGACTAGCGGGAGGGCCGTGGATACGCAGTATTTT
TRBJ2-2,TRBV7-9,TRBD2,-,CASSQAGGNTGELFF,TGTGCCAGCAGCCAGGCGGGGGGAAACACCGGGGAGCTGTTTTTT
TRBJ2-2,TRBV5-1,TRBD2,-,CASSSTGTRNTGELFF,TGCGCCAGCAGCTCGACCGGGACTAGGAACACCGGGGAGCTGTTTTTT
TRBJ2-5,TRBV2,-,-,CASKRGFQETQYF,TGTGCCAGCAAACGGGGCTTCCAAGAGACCCAGTACTTC
TRBJ1-4,TRBV7-9,-,-,CASSLAQAGQEKLFF,TGTGCCAGCAGCTTAGCGCAGGCAGGACAGGAAAAACTGTTTTTT
TRBJ2-7,TRBV28,-,-,CASSPRIYEQYF,TGTGCCAGCAGTCCCCGGATCTACGAGCAGTACTTC
TRBJ2-3,TRBV5-1,-,-,CASSFQQGMADTQYF,TGCGCCAGCAGCTTTCAACAGGGTATGGCAGATACGCAGTATTTT
TRBJ2-1,TRBV5-6,TRBD2,-,CASGLAGRGEQFF,TGTGCCAGCGGACTAGCGGGGCGGGGTGAGCAGTTCTTC
TRBJ2-1,TRBV30,-,-,CAWSPIHNEQFF,TGTGCCTGGAGCCCGATACACAATGAGCAGTTCTTC
TRBJ2-4,TRBV6-1,-,-,CASSLQGAKNIQYF,TGTGCCAGCAGCCTTCAGGGGGCCAAAAACATTCAGTACTTC
TRBJ2-5,TRBV5-1,TRBD1,-,CASSEGQKETQYF,TGCGCCAGCAGCGAGGGACAGAAAGAGACCCAGTACTTC
TRBJ2-3,TRBV5-4,-,-,CASRDRATGIADTQYF,TGTGCCAGCAGAGACCGGGCCACGGGGATTGCAGATACGCAGTATTTT
TRBJ2-1,TRBV28,-,-,CASSLGTQQFF,TGTGCCAGCAGCCTAGGGACTCAGCAGTTCTTC
TRBJ2-1,TRBV5-1,TRBD1,-,CASSLDDRDYNEQFF,TGCGCCAGCAGCTTGGACGACAGGGACTACAATGAGCAGTTCTTC
TRBJ2-3,TRBV7-8,-,once,CASSFSGPGGQDTQYF,TGTGCCAGCAGCTTTAGCGGTCCGGGGGGCCAGGATACGCAGTATTTT
TRBJ2-5,TRBV7-2,TRBD2,-,CASSQGLAGQLWETQYF,TGTGCCAGCAGCCAAGGACTAGCGGGCCAACTTTGGGAGACCCAGTACTTC
TRBJ1-4,TRBV6-5,-,-,CASRGLGEKLFF,TGTGCCAGCCGGGGCCTGGGGGAAAAACTGTTTTTT
TRBJ2-7,TRBV6-4,-,once,CASHYEQYF,TGTGCCAGCCACTACGAGCAGTACTTC
TRBJ2-2,TRBV28,TRBD1,-,CASSLARTGDSNTGELFF,TGTGCCAGCAGTTTAGCCCGGACAGGGGACTCGAACACCGGGGAGCTGTTTTTT
TRBJ2-1,TRBV29-1,-,once,CSVGLVSYNEQFF,TGCAGCGTCGGCCTAGTCTCCTACAATGAGCAGTTCTTC
TRBJ1-4,TRBV7-3,TRBD1,once,CASSRGQGEKLFF,TGTGCCAGCAGCCGCGGACAGGGGGAAAAACTGTTTTTT
TRBJ2-1,TRBV5-4,-,-,CASSLLSMEQFF,TGTGCCAGCAGCTTGTTATCTATGGAGCAGTTCTTC
TRBJ1-1,TRBV5-1,-,-,CASSLVQGMDTEAFF,TGCGCCAGCAGCTTGGTCCAGGGGATGGACACTGAAGCTTTCTTT
TRBJ1-1,TRBV11-3,-,-,CASSLGAASEAFF,TGTGCCAGCAGCTTGGGAGCCGCCTCAGAAGCTTTCTTT
TRBJ2-3,TRBV6-1,TRBD2,-,CACSGTSGGRDTQYF,TGTGCCTGCTCTGGGACTAGCGGGGGGCGGGATACGCAGTATTTT
TRBJ2-7,TRBV28,-,-,CASSLSLSGGQDEQYF,TGTGCCAGCAGTTTATCCCTGTCGGGGGGCCAGGACGAGCAGTACTTC
TRBJ1-4,TRBV4-1,TRBD1,-,CASSHRGRDRSEKLFF,TGCGCCAGCAGCCACCGGGGAAGGGACAGGAGTGAAAAACTGTTTTTT
TRBJ1-5,TRBV2,-,-,CASSEGLSNQPQHF,TGTGCCAGCAGTGAAGGACTTAGCAATCAGCCCCAGCATTTT
TRBJ2-7,TRBV7-8,-,once,CASSFGPEGGATYEQYF,TGTGCCAGCAGCTTTGGCCCGGAGGGGGGGGCCACCTACGAGCAGTACTTC
TRBJ2-3,TRBV6-1,TRBD1,-,CASSELQGAHRQYF,TGTGCCAGCAGTGAGTTACAGGGGGCTCATCGGCAGTATTTT
TRBJ2-3,TRBV5-6,-,-,CASSLAPTGTDTQYF,TGTGCCAGCAGCTTGGCCCCAACGGGCACAGATACGCAGTATTTT
TRBJ2-7,TRBV6-5,-,-,CASSYRGAYEQYF,TGTGCCAGCAGTTATCGGGGGGCTTACGAGCAGTACTTC
TRBJ2-2,TRBV4-1,-,-,CASSQARNTGELFF,TGCGCCAGCAGCCAAGCACGGAACACCGGGGAGCTGTTTTTT
TRBJ1-5,TRBV20-1,-,-,CSASSNQPQHF,TGCAGTGCTAGTAGCAATCAGCCCCAGCATTTT
TRBJ1-6,TRBV5-1,-,-,CASSRMRGDTYNSPLHF,TGCGCCAGCAGCCGTATGAGGGGAGACACCTATAATTCACCCCTCCACTTT
TRBJ2-7,TRBV5-1,-,-,CASTYGGAYEQYF,TGCGCCAGCACTTACGGGGGTGCCTACGAGCAGTACTTC
TRBJ2-5,TRBV7-8,TRBD2,-,CASSLNSGGAGETQYF,TGTGCCAGCAGCTTAAATAGCGGGGGGGCCGGGGAGACCCAGTACTTC
TRBJ1-4,TRBV29-1,-,-,CSVGWGGDHEKLFF,TGCAGCGTTGGTTGGGGGGGGGACCATGAAAAACTGTTTTTT
TRBJ2-3,TRBV28,-,-,CASSLSTTIGTDTQYF,TGTGCCAGCAGTTTATCCACCACTATAGGCACAGATACGCAGTATTTT
TRBJ2-1,TRBV7-6,-,-,CASSAGDEQFF,TGTGCCAGCAGCGCCGGCGATGAGCAGTTCTTC
TRBJ1-1,TRBV13,-,-,CASSLGQSGPEAFF,TGTGCCAGCAGCTTAGGACAGTCAGGCCCTGAAGCTTTCTTT